This is a list of T cell receptor beta chains from one sample in a study of a mutant IDH1 vaccine in newly diagnosed glioma. Some clones are missing from TCRdb's copy, which holds only in-frame ones; the method was immunoSEQ multiplex PCR. Among some 25,000 clones listed, 75% to 80% were seen once. Antigens of these TCRs are unknown. Sequencing used PBMCs, obtained from a glioma patient whose treatment included an IDH1 peptide vaccine. Receptors were obtained from a man aged 40-49 years with glioma. Each CDR3 is given with its conserved first and last residue. D genes are given only for firm matches. Clone size appears in some rows only: once, few, many, or a class for an expanded clone.

J	D	V	size	DNA	CDR3
TRBJ2-3	TRBD1	TRBV4-1	.	TGCGCCAGCAGCCAACCCGGACAGGGGCGGACCAGAGAGCAGTATTTT	CASSQPGQGRTREQYF
TRBJ2-2	.	TRBV6-6	.	TGTGCCAGCAGTGTCGCCGGACAAAACACCGGGGAGCTGTTTTTT	CASSVAGQNTGELFF
TRBJ2-1	.	TRBV5-6	.	TGTGCCAGCAGCTTGGAAGAAGCCCCAATCTACTACAATGAGCAGTTCTTC	CASSLEEAPIYYNEQFF
TRBJ2-5	.	TRBV11-3	few	TGTGCCAGCAGCTTAGATGGTAATACACGGGGGACCCAGTACTTC	CASSLDGNTRGTQYF
TRBJ1-5	.	TRBV4-1	once	TGCGCCAGCAGCCAAAATAGCGCCCCCGGGGGCAATCAGCCCCAGCATTTT	CASSQNSAPGGNQPQHF
TRBJ2-1	.	TRBV19	.	TGTGCCAGTAGTATAGTAGGGGAAGGTGAGCAGTTCTTC	CASSIVGEGEQFF
TRBJ1-1	.	TRBV6-4	.	TGTGCCAGCAGGTGGGGCAGGGCTTCGAACACTGAAGCTTTCTTT	CASRWGRASNTEAFF
TRBJ2-2	TRBD2	TRBV10-3	.	TGTGCTACTAGACTAGCAGAGAACACCGGGGAGCTGTTTTTT	CATRLAENTGELFF
TRBJ2-1	.	TRBV4-2	.	TGTGCCAGCAGCCAAGAAGGAGTCGGTGAGCAGTTCTTC	CASSQEGVGEQFF
TRBJ2-5	.	TRBV28	once	TGTGCCAGCGGTGAAAGCCAGGTCGGGGGCGGGAAGACCCAGTACTTC	CASGESQVGGGKTQYF
TRBJ1-5	.	TRBV15	.	TGTGCCACCAGCCGAGAGTTACAGGGTTTCTGGCCCCAGCATTTT	CATSRELQGFWPQHF
TRBJ2-2	.	TRBV27	few	TGTGCCAGCAGTTTAGCAGGGGGGACCGGGGAGCTGTTTTTT	CASSLAGGTGELFF
TRBJ2-7	.	TRBV9	.	TGTGCCAGCAGCGTAGCGGGGATTGCCTACGAGCAGTACTTC	CASSVAGIAYEQYF
TRBJ1-1	TRBD1	TRBV5-1	.	TGCGCCAGCAGCCTAGCGACAGGGGAAGCCGCTGAAGCTTTCTTT	CASSLATGEAAEAFF
TRBJ2-5	TRBD1	TRBV18	.	TGTGCCAGCTCAGGTGGACAGGGTACATTGGAGACCCAGTACTTC	CASSGGQGTLETQYF
TRBJ2-7	.	TRBV7-9	.	TGTGCCAGCAGCTTAGGCGGGATGTCCTCCTACGAGCAGTACTTC	CASSLGGMSSYEQYF
TRBJ1-1	.	TRBV5-1	.	TGCGCCAGCAGCTTAGGAGGCGAGCGCACTGAAGCTTTCTTT	CASSLGGERTEAFF
TRBJ2-1	.	TRBV27	.	TGTGCCAGCAGTCCTAGCCCGACCGGAAGGAGTGAGCAGTTCTTC	CASSPSPTGRSEQFF
TRBJ2-7	.	TRBV27	.	TGTGCCAGCAGGACTACAGGTTACGAGCAGTACTTC	CASRTTGYEQYF
TRBJ2-1	TRBD1	TRBV27	.	TGTGCCAGCAGTTCACAGGGGAGCAATGAGCAGTTCTTC	CASSSQGSNEQFF
TRBJ1-2	.	TRBV7-2	.	TGTGCCAGCAGCTTGAGGGGGGACCTATTAGGCTACACCTTC	CASSLRGDLLGYTF
TRBJ1-2	.	TRBV7-9	.	TGTGCCAGCAGCTCGGGCGTTGAGGGCTACACCTTC	CASSSGVEGYTF
TRBJ1-5	.	TRBV28	.	TGTGCCAGCAGGAGCCGGGCCCTAGGGCCCAATCAGCCCCAGCATTTT	CASRSRALGPNQPQHF
TRBJ2-1	.	TRBV21-1	once	TGTGCCAGCAGCCCACGGACTAGCGGGAGGACCTGCAATGAGCAGTTCTTC	CASSPRTSGRTCNEQFF
TRBJ2-1	TRBD2	TRBV7-8	.	TGTGCCAGCAGCACCGGGACTAGCGGCTCTTACAATGAGCAGTTCTTC	CASSTGTSGSYNEQFF
TRBJ1-4	.	TRBV19	.	TGTGCCAGTACTGGGGGAGGGGAAAAACTGTTTTTT	CASTGGGEKLFF
TRBJ1-5	TRBD1	TRBV6-5	.	TGTGCCAGCAGGCCGAGACAGGGAAATCAGCCCCAGCATTTT	CASRPRQGNQPQHF